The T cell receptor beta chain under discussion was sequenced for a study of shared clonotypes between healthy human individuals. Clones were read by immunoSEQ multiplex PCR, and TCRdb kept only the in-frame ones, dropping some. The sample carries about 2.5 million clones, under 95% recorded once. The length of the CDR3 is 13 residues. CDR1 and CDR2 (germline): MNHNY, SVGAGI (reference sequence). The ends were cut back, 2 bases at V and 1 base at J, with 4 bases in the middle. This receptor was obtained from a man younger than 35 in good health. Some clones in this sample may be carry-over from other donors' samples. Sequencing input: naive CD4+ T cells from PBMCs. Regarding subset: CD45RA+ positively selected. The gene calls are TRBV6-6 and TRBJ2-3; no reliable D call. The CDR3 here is CASSYTRTDTQYF. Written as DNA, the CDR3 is TGTGCCAGCAGTTACACCCGCACAGATACGCAGTATTTT.